The rows below give T cell receptor beta chains drawn from one sample of a study of a mutant IDH1 vaccine in newly diagnosed glioma. Here immunoSEQ multiplex PCR was the method, and the copy in TCRdb shows in-frame clones only, minus some. The sample consists of around 87,000 clones, roughly 80% of them appearing once. Material: PBMCs, obtained from a glioma patient treated with radiotherapy, temozolomide or both. These receptors came from a woman between 45 and 65 years old with glioma. Each CDR3 is given with its conserved first and last residue. D genes are given only for firm matches. Clone size is not always given. Where it is, it says once, few, many or a class for expanded clones.

d_gene: TRBD1; v_gene: TRBV5-4; abundance: -; j_gene: TRBJ2-4; CDR3aa: CASSSGGWTGATKNIQYF; CDR3nt: TGTGCCAGCAGCTCAGGGGGCTGGACAGGGGCCACCAAAAACATTCAGTACTTC
d_gene: TRBD1; v_gene: TRBV4-1; abundance: -; j_gene: TRBJ2-7; CDR3aa: CASSQEGWQGANYEQYF; CDR3nt: TGCGCCAGCAGCCAAGAGGGGTGGCAGGGGGCAAACTACGAGCAGTACTTC
d_gene: -; v_gene: TRBV7-2; abundance: -; j_gene: TRBJ2-7; CDR3aa: CASSSRAVYEQYF; CDR3nt: TGTGCCAGCAGCTCGAGGGCAGTCTACGAGCAGTACTTC
d_gene: TRBD1; v_gene: TRBV6-5; abundance: once; j_gene: TRBJ2-1; CDR3aa: CASSRVETGGDEQFF; CDR3nt: TGTGCCAGCAGTCGCGTTGAGACAGGGGGCGATGAGCAGTTCTTC
d_gene: -; v_gene: TRBV4-3; abundance: -; j_gene: TRBJ1-1; CDR3aa: CASSQGLTMNTEAFF; CDR3nt: TGCGCCAGCAGCCAAGGACTCACTATGAACACTGAAGCTTTCTTT
d_gene: -; v_gene: TRBV15; abundance: -; j_gene: TRBJ1-4; CDR3aa: CATSRDKGSNEKLFF; CDR3nt: TGTGCCACCAGCAGAGATAAGGGGTCTAATGAAAAACTGTTTTTT
d_gene: TRBD1; v_gene: TRBV18; abundance: -; j_gene: TRBJ1-1; CDR3aa: CASSPGQGALKAFF; CDR3nt: TGTGCCAGCTCTCCTGGACAGGGGGCTTTAAAAGCTTTCTTT
d_gene: -; v_gene: TRBV19; abundance: -; j_gene: TRBJ2-7; CDR3aa: CASSKVQGFEEQYF; CDR3nt: TGTGCCAGTAGTAAGGTACAGGGTTTTGAAGAGCAGTACTTC
d_gene: -; v_gene: TRBV7-2; abundance: -; j_gene: TRBJ2-5; CDR3aa: CASSLGLAETQYF; CDR3nt: TGTGCCAGCAGCTTAGGGCTCGCGGAGACCCAGTACTTC
d_gene: -; v_gene: TRBV4-1; abundance: once; j_gene: TRBJ2-1; CDR3aa: CASSQEGKGGHEAEFF; CDR3nt: TGCGCCAGCAGCCAAGAAGGTAAGGGAGGCCATGAAGCTGAGTTCTTC
d_gene: TRBD1; v_gene: TRBV2; abundance: -; j_gene: TRBJ1-2; CDR3aa: CASTSTGGIYGYTF; CDR3nt: TGTGCCAGCACCTCGACAGGGGGTATCTATGGCTACACCTTC
d_gene: -; v_gene: TRBV5-4; abundance: -; j_gene: TRBJ1-2; CDR3aa: CASSPAGEGYGYTF; CDR3nt: TGTGCCAGCAGCCCCGCAGGGGAGGGCTATGGCTACACCTTC
d_gene: -; v_gene: TRBV13; abundance: -; j_gene: TRBJ1-2; CDR3aa: CASSPGGAEITYGYTF; CDR3nt: TGTGCCAGCAGCCCGGGGGGCGCCGAGATCACATATGGCTACACCTTC
d_gene: -; v_gene: TRBV7-8; abundance: -; j_gene: TRBJ1-2; CDR3aa: CASSLGASEGYTF; CDR3nt: TGTGCCAGCAGCTTAGGGGCCTCGGAGGGCTACACCTTC
d_gene: -; v_gene: TRBV4-1; abundance: few; j_gene: TRBJ1-1; CDR3aa: CASSLGGGGYTEAFF; CDR3nt: TGCGCCAGCAGCCTTGGGGGCGGTGGGTACACTGAAGCTTTCTTT
d_gene: -; v_gene: TRBV14; abundance: -; j_gene: TRBJ1-2; CDR3aa: CASSQKAGANYGYTF; CDR3nt: TGTGCCAGCAGCCAAAAAGCGGGGGCAAACTATGGCTACACCTTC
d_gene: TRBD1; v_gene: TRBV29-1; abundance: few; j_gene: TRBJ1-1; CDR3aa: CSVVKPGGRDTEAFF; CDR3nt: TGCAGCGTTGTAAAGCCAGGGGGACGAGACACTGAAGCTTTCTTT
d_gene: -; v_gene: TRBV6-5; abundance: -; j_gene: TRBJ1-6; CDR3aa: CASSRGGLSNSPLHF; CDR3nt: TGTGCCAGCAGCCGGGGCGGACTGTCAAATTCACCCCTCCACTTT
d_gene: TRBD2; v_gene: TRBV29-1; abundance: once; j_gene: TRBJ2-1; CDR3aa: CSVEGAQRGGRVEQFF; CDR3nt: TGCAGCGTTGAAGGGGCCCAGCGGGGGGGCCGTGTTGAGCAGTTCTTC
d_gene: TRBD1; v_gene: TRBV5-1; abundance: -; j_gene: TRBJ2-3; CDR3aa: CASSLVGQGIDTQYF; CDR3nt: TGCGCCAGCAGCTTGGTAGGACAGGGGATTGATACGCAGTATTTT
d_gene: -; v_gene: TRBV10-3; abundance: -; j_gene: TRBJ2-7; CDR3aa: CAISEGGAIDEQYF; CDR3nt: TGTGCCATCAGTGAAGGAGGGGCCATCGACGAGCAGTACTTC
d_gene: TRBD1; v_gene: TRBV5-1; abundance: -; j_gene: TRBJ1-1; CDR3aa: CASSLGQGGAEAFF; CDR3nt: TGCGCCAGCAGCTTAGGACAGGGCGGGGCTGAAGCTTTCTTT
d_gene: -; v_gene: TRBV27; abundance: -; j_gene: TRBJ2-7; CDR3aa: CASSLSMTYEQYF; CDR3nt: TGTGCCAGCAGTTTATCGATGACGTACGAGCAGTACTTC
d_gene: TRBD1; v_gene: TRBV7-9; abundance: -; j_gene: TRBJ2-2; CDR3aa: CASSLVQGDTGELFF; CDR3nt: TGTGCCAGCAGCTTAGTACAGGGGGACACCGGGGAGCTGTTTTTT
d_gene: TRBD1; v_gene: TRBV7-9; abundance: -; j_gene: TRBJ2-2; CDR3aa: CASSTTGGLAGELFF; CDR3nt: TGTGCCAGCAGCACCACAGGGGGTTTGGCCGGGGAGCTGTTTTTT
d_gene: -; v_gene: TRBV30; abundance: once; j_gene: TRBJ1-2; CDR3aa: CAWSVWGDGYTF; CDR3nt: TGTGCCTGGAGTGTCTGGGGAGATGGCTACACCTTC
d_gene: TRBD1; v_gene: TRBV4-2; abundance: -; j_gene: TRBJ1-4; CDR3aa: CASSPQTGGTGAEKLFF; CDR3nt: TGTGCCAGCAGCCCTCAAACCGGTGGGACAGGGGCTGAAAAACTGTTTTTT
d_gene: -; v_gene: TRBV5-1; abundance: -; j_gene: TRBJ2-5; CDR3aa: CASSLRAGGETQYF; CDR3nt: TGCGCCAGCAGCTTGCGGGCAGGGGGGGAGACCCAGTACTTC
d_gene: -; v_gene: TRBV9; abundance: -; j_gene: TRBJ2-3; CDR3aa: CASSVGGTDTQYF; CDR3nt: TGTGCCAGCAGCGTAGGCGGCACAGATACGCAGTATTTT
d_gene: -; v_gene: TRBV6-1; abundance: -; j_gene: TRBJ2-1; CDR3aa: CASSEQVSSYNEQFF; CDR3nt: TGTGCCAGCAGTGAGCAGGTGAGCTCCTACAATGAGCAGTTCTTC
d_gene: TRBD2; v_gene: TRBV2; abundance: -; j_gene: TRBJ2-7; CDR3aa: CASTSGPYEQYF; CDR3nt: TGTGCCAGCACTAGCGGTCCCTACGAGCAGTACTTC
d_gene: -; v_gene: TRBV5-1; abundance: -; j_gene: TRBJ1-1; CDR3aa: CASSLVRFTDTEAFF; CDR3nt: TGCGCCAGCAGCTTGGTACGGTTCACTGACACTGAAGCTTTCTTT
d_gene: TRBD1; v_gene: TRBV2; abundance: -; j_gene: TRBJ1-1; CDR3aa: CASSGGQGTWYEAFF; CDR3nt: TGTGCCAGCAGTGGTGGACAGGGAACGTGGTATGAAGCTTTCTTT
d_gene: TRBD1; v_gene: TRBV5-1; abundance: -; j_gene: TRBJ1-6; CDR3aa: CASSLGQGGSPLHF; CDR3nt: TGCGCCAGCAGCCTAGGACAGGGCGGTTCACCCCTCCACTTT
d_gene: TRBD1; v_gene: TRBV19; abundance: -; j_gene: TRBJ2-7; CDR3aa: CASNRPNRGDEQYF; CDR3nt: TGTGCCAGTAATCGGCCCAACAGGGGCGACGAGCAGTACTTC
d_gene: -; v_gene: TRBV2; abundance: -; j_gene: TRBJ2-7; CDR3aa: CASRRDTIYEQYF; CDR3nt: TGTGCCAGCAGACGCGACACAATCTACGAGCAGTACTTC
d_gene: -; v_gene: TRBV6-4; abundance: -; j_gene: TRBJ2-7; CDR3aa: CAAGTSYEQYF; CDR3nt: TGTGCCGCCGGGACAAGTTACGAGCAGTACTTC
d_gene: -; v_gene: TRBV6-6; abundance: -; j_gene: TRBJ1-3; CDR3aa: CASREDQNTIYF; CDR3nt: TGTGCCAGCAGGGAGGACCAAAACACCATATATTTT
d_gene: -; v_gene: TRBV29-1; abundance: -; j_gene: TRBJ2-3; CDR3aa: CSVGRDLASAGTQYF; CDR3nt: TGCAGCGTGGGACGTGATCTAGCGAGCGCCGGTACGCAGTATTTT
d_gene: TRBD2; v_gene: TRBV5-6; abundance: -; j_gene: TRBJ2-5; CDR3aa: CASSLLAGGRGETQYF; CDR3nt: TGTGCCAGCAGCTTGTTGGCGGGGGGCCGTGGAGAGACCCAGTACTTC
d_gene: -; v_gene: TRBV15; abundance: -; j_gene: TRBJ2-3; CDR3aa: CATSRSYGRRDRGTDTQYF; CDR3nt: TGTGCCACCAGCAGATCCTATGGGAGGAGAGACAGGGGCACAGATACGCAGTATTTT